This T cell receptor (beta chain) is drawn from a study of vaccination effects on CD4 cells after COVID-19 (dated 2022 in TCRdb). The study in broad terms: In the ViraFEST assay, PBMC were stimulated with viral peptide pools, and antigen-specific CD4+ T cell clonotypes were then identified by expansion using TCR sequencing. SARS-CoV-2 spike-specific CD4+ TCR repertoires were compared before and after mRNA vaccination in COVID-19 convalescent patients and in infection-naive vaccine recipients. In the study, cultures from other donors were sequenced using the Oncomine TCR Beta short-read assay on an Illumina iSeq 100. Across the study, the median time from the second dose to post-vaccine sampling was 72 days (range 14 to 241). Roughly 2 million PBMC per well were cultured in IMDM with about 5.4% human AB serum, 9 to 10 IU/ml IL-2 and gentamicin, plus 10 ug/ml peptides. A total of roughly 9 COVID-19 convalescent patients and several SARS-CoV-2-naive healthy vaccine recipients were included in the full study. What the authors observed across the whole study: Clones induced by infection and clones induced by vaccination both contracted markedly at late timepoints after vaccination, which fits with T cell responses waning over time. In healthy vaccine recipients, vaccine-induced clones were almost all SARS-CoV-2 mono-reactive, with only 1 of 255 being cross-reactive with common cold coronaviruses. Limitations of the study were the small number of convalescent patients and the absence of early post-infection timepoints.

Measured from the cysteine to the phenylalanine, the CDR3 is 11 residues long. CDR3 DNA only is kept here, 33 bases in frame from base 1. Per the germline V gene (reference sequence), GTSNPN is the CDR1 and SVGIG is the CDR2. After removal of 3 bases from V and 6 bases from J, the junction retains 1 base not matched to a gene. About this clone itself: The antigen it binds to is not known. Per-base quality was not reported, and no clone a single base away is much larger than it.

After more than nine days of culture, CD4+ T cells were isolated with the EasySep CD4+ T cell isolation kit. Participants received two doses of either the BNT162b2 or the mRNA-1273 mRNA SARS-CoV-2 vaccine. The absence of prior SARS-CoV-2 infection in healthy vaccine recipients was confirmed by negative nucleocapsid antibodies before and after vaccination. Half of the culture medium was replaced with fresh IL-2-containing medium on days 3 and 7. Unless noted otherwise, every peptide stimulation condition was cultured in triplicate wells. PBMC were separated from whole blood using Ficoll-Paque Plus gradient centrifugation and were then either cryopreserved at -140C or used fresh. The QIAamp micro DNA kit was used to extract genomic DNA from the cultured CD4+ T cells. Library creation used the immunoSEQ multiplex PCR assay. DNA from the cultured and isolated CD4+ T cells underwent TCR beta CDR3 sequencing. For the original study's pipeline: The analysis removed non-productive TCR sequences, trimmed reads to the CDR3 region, and retained only CDR3s that were 7 or more amino acids long. The MANAFEST web app was used to pick out antigen-specific clonotypes by comparing their expansion in peptide wells with that in reference cultures. To be called positive, a clone needed expansion at FDR<0.05 compared with the reference and with all other wells, an odds ratio greater than 5, and a frequency greater than 0.1% in two replicate wells. Cross-reactive clonotypes were defined as significantly expanded in SARS-CoV-2 spike wells and in at least one common cold coronavirus spike condition. Levenshtein distance calculated with the stringdist R package was used to assess CDR3 similarity, and unrooted trees were constructed with ape in R 3.6.1. As stored in TCRdb, this immuneACCESS dataset retains in-frame rearrangements with V and J assigned. A fraction of the clones does not appear; measured against another copy, unresolved V genes explain less than half of the discrepancy, and the remainder lacks a known reason. V and J calls plus clone size are reproduced from that table; the DNA served to infer D and trimming. The sample profile shows about 40,000 clones; around 66% of them were found once. The top ten constitute more than 7% of the sample.

This chain is built from TRBV30 and TRBJ1-2, and 7 junction bases match TRBD1. The source was CD4+ T cells from PBMCs cultured without peptide, collected after COVID-19 vaccination. The TCR was taken from a human donor who received a COVID-19 vaccine. The DNA is TGTGCCTGGAGACAGGGGAATGGCTACACCTTC. It encodes CAWRQGNGYTF.